The T cell receptor beta chain under discussion was sequenced for a study of neurological immune-mediated disorders. TCRdb processed the 5' RACE reads anew with MiXCR; each CDR3 protein has one entry. Seen here are 52,000 or so distinct CDR3 sequences, about 4% observed once, and the top ten hold around 2%. The CDR3 runs 13 residues. From germline, CDR1 is MNHNY and CDR2 SVGAGI (reference sequence). This clonotype has at least ten counts. At one boundary the junction diverges from the germline segment, which might be a read error. The TCR sequence derives from a woman between 35 and 50 years old with multiple sclerosis. The sequenced material came from CD4+ T cells from blood. J is TRBJ1-3 and V is TRBV6-6, with TRBD1 as a possible D gene (6 bases). The CDR3, as DNA: TGTGCCAACAGTCAGGGGACTGGAAACACCATATATTTT. Protein: CANSQGTGNTIYF.